This T cell receptor (beta chain) derives from a study of T-cell memory formation after mild COVID-19. TCRdb re-analysed the 5' RACE reads in MiXCR, keeping a single row per CDR3 protein. Of some 320,000 distinct CDR3 sequences in the sample, more than 13% were seen once. Trimming removed 1 base from V and 1 base from J, with 10 bases in between. The CDR3 is made up of 15 amino acids. CDR1 LGHNA and CDR2 YNFKEQ come from the germline V gene. This clonotype came up a few times. What it recognizes is unknown. Regarding the study as a whole: The SARS-CoV-2 specificity of second-wave clones reaching peak at day 37 remained unverified.

This sequence originates from a man aged 18 to 30 who had mild COVID-19 (a few samples of this study predate the infection). Cell type and time point are not known. Sample: PBMCs or a T cell subset sorted from them (not recorded which). The chain combines TRBV4-2 with TRBJ1-1; D possibly corresponds to TRBD1 (5 bases). The CDR3 DNA reads TGTGCCAGCAGCCAAGCCCCGGGGGGGAACACTGAAGCTTTCTTT. It translates to CASSQAPGGNTEAFF.